The rows below give T cell receptor beta chains drawn from one sample of a study of spatial heterogeneity in lung cancer. In TCRdb, the 5' RACE reads were re-called with MiXCR into one record per CDR3 protein. The sample records 25,000 or so distinct CDR3 sequences, 7.5% to 9.5% being singletons. The source was PBMCs, collected at surgery. These receptors were obtained from a female donor with early-stage non-small cell lung cancer. Each CDR3 is given with its conserved first and last residue.

TRBV28,TRBJ1-2,14,CASSFWTDNYGYTF
TRBV6-5,TRBJ1-3,16,CASSYSKAAAGNTIYF
TRBV7-6,TRBJ2-2,16,CASSPRLAGRTGELFF
TRBV20-1,TRBJ2-1,14,CSASPTGRSGEQFF
TRBV24-1,TRBJ2-1,15,CATSILSRQGDEQFF
TRBV6-1,TRBJ2-1,11,CAIEQGNEQFF
TRBV11-3,TRBJ2-3,16,CASSKLAGGFTDTQYF
TRBV6-2/TRBV6-3,TRBJ2-1,14,CASRIDRVTNEQFF
TRBV3-1,TRBJ1-2,13,CASSQGMIYGYTF
TRBV9,TRBJ1-1,15,CASTPRGDRVPEAFF
TRBV14,TRBJ2-3,16,CASSRTSSGRAHTQYF
TRBV6-2/TRBV6-3,TRBJ2-4,14,CAIEGRSGKNIQYF
TRBV5-1,TRBJ2-3,14,CASSVAGKTDTQYF
TRBV18,TRBJ2-5,12,CASSRIRETQYF
TRBV7-6,TRBJ1-4,15,CASSLGPTDNEKLFF
TRBV29-1,TRBJ2-5,15,CSVDDPGKPQETQYF
TRBV6-2/TRBV6-3,TRBJ2-5,14,CASLLGSGGKTQYF
TRBV24-1,TRBJ2-2,14,CATSEYRFTGELFF
TRBV29-1,TRBJ1-5,13,CSVDTGGGQPQHF
TRBV7-9,TRBJ1-5,14,CASSLRAPYQPQHF
TRBV29-1,TRBJ1-1,15,CSASTLQGFDTEAFF
TRBV7-9,TRBJ1-1,13,CASSSPGDLEAFF
TRBV7-9,TRBJ1-2,14,CASSLGQGNYGYTF
TRBV5-4,TRBJ2-7,14,CASSLGGLAYEQYF
TRBV12-3/TRBV12-4,TRBJ2-1,14,CASTPSGIYNEQFF
TRBV20-1,TRBJ2-5,15,CSARVWGLTQETQYF
TRBV9,TRBJ1-5,13,CASSVDNSQPQHF
TRBV24-1,TRBJ1-6,14,CATSENSHNSPLHF
TRBV28,TRBJ1-5,15,CASSLGQGARQPQHF
TRBV28,TRBJ2-7,16,CASSFVGQGKTYEQYF
TRBV15,TRBJ2-3,17,CATSRDPGSGPTDTQYF
TRBV5-6,TRBJ2-1,15,CASSYRGRGKNEQFF
TRBV7-6,TRBJ2-5,14,CASSFGSPGETQYF
TRBV6-2/TRBV6-3,TRBJ2-3,13,CASTGTPSGTQYF
TRBV5-1,TRBJ2-1,15,CASSFGLAAGDRQFF
TRBV4-1,TRBJ2-3,17,CASSHSPLAGYTDTQYF
TRBV28,TRBJ2-3,17,CASSSSRTGRSTDTQYF
TRBV12-3/TRBV12-4,TRBJ2-5,15,CASSLGTTRGETQYF
TRBV5-6,TRBJ1-6,18,CASSSHRDRGVYNSPLHF
TRBV5-1,TRBJ2-7,14,CASSLRQEGGEQYF
TRBV7-6,TRBJ1-1,14,CASSSSQGSTEAFF
TRBV20-1,TRBJ1-6,14,CSAGTGTGDSPLHF
TRBV11-3,TRBJ2-1,16,CASSSRDRGSYNEQFF